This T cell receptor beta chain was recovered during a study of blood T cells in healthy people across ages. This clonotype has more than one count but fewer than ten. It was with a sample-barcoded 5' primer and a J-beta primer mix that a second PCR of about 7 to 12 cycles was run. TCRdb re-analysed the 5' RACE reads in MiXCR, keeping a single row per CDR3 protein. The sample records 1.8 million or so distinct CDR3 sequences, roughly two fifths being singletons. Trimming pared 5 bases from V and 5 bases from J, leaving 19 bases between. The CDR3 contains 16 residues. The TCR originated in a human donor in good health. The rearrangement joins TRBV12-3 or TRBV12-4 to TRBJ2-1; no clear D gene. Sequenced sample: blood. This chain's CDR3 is CASSPDPMWVDNEQFF. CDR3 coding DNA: TGTGCCAGCAGTCCGGACCCGATGTGGGTAGACAATGAGCAGTTCTTC.